Sequencing of this T cell receptor (beta chain) was carried out in a study of blood T cell repertoires in COVID-19. Clones were read by immunoSEQ multiplex PCR, and TCRdb kept only the in-frame ones, dropping some. The sample comprises around 200,000 clones, around 80% of which are singletons, and roughly an eighth rests with the top ten. CDR1 is SNHLY and CDR2 is FYNNEI in the germline V gene. The length of the CDR3 is 16 residues. V lost 8 bases and J lost 1; bases outside the gene matches: 11. The sequencing sample was made of peripheral blood. The sequence was obtained from a man aged 25-45 years with active or convalescent COVID-19. The chain couples TRBV2 to TRBJ1-1, with TRBD1 matching 9 bases. CDR3 bases: TGTGCCAGCGTGGCGGGACAGGGCCTTCCGAACACTGAAGCTTTCTTT. As protein: CASVAGQGLPNTEAFF.